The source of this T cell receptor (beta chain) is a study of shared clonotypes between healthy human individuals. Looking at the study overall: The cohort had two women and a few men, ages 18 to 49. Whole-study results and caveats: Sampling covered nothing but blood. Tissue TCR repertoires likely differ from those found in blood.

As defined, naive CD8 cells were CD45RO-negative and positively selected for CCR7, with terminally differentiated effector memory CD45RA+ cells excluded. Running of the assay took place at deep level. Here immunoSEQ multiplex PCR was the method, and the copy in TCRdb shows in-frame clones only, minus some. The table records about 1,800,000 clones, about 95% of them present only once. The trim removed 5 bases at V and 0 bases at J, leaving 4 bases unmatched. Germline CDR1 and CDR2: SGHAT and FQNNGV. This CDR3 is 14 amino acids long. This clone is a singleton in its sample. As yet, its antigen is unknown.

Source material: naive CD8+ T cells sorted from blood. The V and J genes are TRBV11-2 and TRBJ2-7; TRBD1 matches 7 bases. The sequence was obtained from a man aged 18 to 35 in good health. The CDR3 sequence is CASSQGVSSYEQYF. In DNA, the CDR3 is TGTGCCAGCAGCCAGGGGGTAAGCTCCTACGAGCAGTACTTC.